One sample yielded the 27 T cell receptor beta chains listed below, sequenced in a study of beta chain features in type 1 diabetes. Expressed TCRB transcripts got sequenced, as all isolated RNA was reverse transcribed. Profiling relied on immunoSEQ multiplex PCR, and the TCRdb table lists in-frame clones only, not all of them. This sample has hundreds of thousands of clones, with about a sixth found just once. The specimen sequenced was naive CD4+ T cells from blood. The receptors shown here come from a man aged 18 to 29 in good health.

A remark on this clone: The sample contains more than one DNA sequence encoding this CDR3. The rearrangement uses TRBV5-1 and TRBJ2-3; 10 bases fit TRBD2. Germline V gene lookup returns CDR1 SGHRS and CDR2 YFSETQ. The CDR3 has 16 residues. V shed 0 bases and J 4 bases; nucleotides not matched to a gene: 5. CDR3 nucleotides: TGCGCCAGCAGCTTGGCAGCGGGAGGGCCGGCAGATACGCAGTATTTT. This codes for CASSLAAGGPADTQYF.

This rearrangement joins TRBV29-1 to TRBJ2-3; no clear D gene. V was pared by 7 bases and J by 6 bases, with 20 bases between. Germline V gene lookup returns CDR1 SQVTM and CDR2 ANQGSEA. The CDR3 is 14 amino acids. Written as DNA, the CDR3 is TGCAGCGCCCCGATTGGCTATTATGCTGATACGCAGTATTTT. Protein: CSAPIGYYADTQYF.

The chain combines TRBV6-1 with TRBJ1-2; D unresolved. Trimming removed 6 bases from V and 7 bases from J, with 6 bases in between. Germline CDR1 MNHNS, CDR2 SASEGT. CDR3 length equals 10 residues. The CDR3 sequence: CASSRGGYTF. CDR3 DNA sequence: TGTGCCAGCAGCCGTGGTGGCTACACCTTC.

The J gene is TRBJ2-1, the V gene TRBV5-4; D is perhaps TRBD1 or TRBD2 (5 bases each). Trimming left V 4 bases short and J 1 base short, with 12 bases between. Per the germline V gene, CDR1 is SGHNT and CDR2 is YYREEE (reference sequence). The CDR3 covers 15 residues. DNA of the CDR3: TGTGCCAGCAGCCCGGGACCCGAATCCTACAATGAGCAGTTCTTC. Translating gives CASSPGPESYNEQFF.

The chain uses TRBV9 and TRBJ2-5, with D perhaps matching TRBD1 (7 bases). The CDR3 contains 20 residues. The germline gives CDR1 SGDLS, CDR2 YYNGEE. The ends were cut back, 0 bases at V and 1 base at J, with 25 bases in the middle. The CDR3 nucleotides are TGTGCCAGCAGCGTAGAGCGGGTTGGAGGAGACAGGGACTGCCAAGAGACCCAGTACTTC. Its translation is CASSVERVGGDRDCQETQYF.

This chain uses TRBV19 with TRBJ1-1, with D unresolved. With 3 bases removed from V and 0 bases from J, the gap between germline ends came to 11 bases. The germline gives CDR1 LNHDA, CDR2 SQIVND (reference sequence). The CDR3 extends over 15 amino acids. The CDR3 coding sequence is TGTGCCAGTAGTATGGGATGGGGATTGAACACTGAAGCTTTCTTT. Its translation: CASSMGWGLNTEAFF.

The CDR3 loop reads CASSLAGGLSSDEQFF. In DNA, the CDR3 is TGTGCCAGCAGCTTAGCAGGTGGCCTTTCGTCTGATGAGCAGTTCTTC. The chain recombines TRBV11-2 with TRBJ2-1, with D hard to call. The CDR3 has 16 amino acids. Germline values: CDR1 SGHAT, CDR2 FQNNGV. Trimming shortened V by 1 base and J by 8 bases, and 18 bases separated the two germline ends.

This clone was seen repeatedly, ten times or more. The chain couples TRBV23-1 to TRBJ2-2; 7 bases line up with TRBD1. TRBV23-1 is treated as an ORF (open reading frame) with a function not yet certain. The CDR3 is made up of 16 amino acids. J lost 2 bases, V lost 5 bases, and 8 bases had no gene match. The chain's CDR3 is CASSAPGQSNTGELFF. CDR3 bases: TGCGCCAGCAGTGCGCCGGGACAGAGTAACACCGGGGAGCTGTTTTTT.

This chain uses TRBV7-9 with TRBJ2-2; D is perhaps TRBD2 (5 bases). The germline V gene has CDR1 SEHNR and CDR2 FQNEAQ (reference sequence). Trimming left V 7 bases short and J 0 bases short, with 12 bases between. The CDR3 has 15 residues. The CDR3 protein is CASTHLGANTGELFF. The CDR3 DNA is TGTGCCAGCACCCACCTCGGGGCGAACACCGGGGAGCTGTTTTTT.

In this sample, this clone turned up a few times. The chain employs TRBV7-2 and TRBJ2-7; 8 bases map to TRBD2. This CDR3 has 14 residues. Trimming removed 3 bases from V and 6 bases from J; junction bases left unmatched: 7. The germline V gene has CDR1 SGHTA and CDR2 FQGNSA. CDR3 residues: CASSFVAGGPEQYF. The CDR3 coding sequence is TGTGCCAGCAGCTTTGTTGCGGGGGGCCCCGAGCAGTACTTC. Complete variable domain (other parts from reference TRBV7-2 and TRBJ2-7): GAGVSQSPSNKVTEKGKDVELRCDPISGHTALYWYRQSLGQGLEFLIYFQGNSAPDKSGLPSDRFSAERTGGSVSTLTIQRTQQEDSAVYLCASSFVAGGPEQYFGPGTRLTVT.

The chain is built from TRBV5-1 and TRBJ2-1; 9 bases are a match to TRBD2. Germline V lookup: CDR1 SGHRS, CDR2 YFSETQ. This CDR3 comprises 15 residues. V dropped 0 bases and J dropped 9; count of bases not matched to a gene: 7. Here the CDR3 DNA reads TGCGCCAGCAGCTTGGTGCGGGGGGGCTATAGTGAGCAGTTCTTC. Translated, it gives CASSLVRGGYSEQFF.

This clone was picked up a small number of times. This chain joins TRBV4-2 and TRBJ2-7; D uncertain. The CDR3 totals 14 residues. Trimming left V 0 bases short and J 7 bases short, with 13 bases between. Germline CDR1 LGHNA, CDR2 YNFKEQ. CDR3 DNA: TGTGCCAGCAGCCAAGATCAGGCTACCGCGGAGCAGTACTTC. It specifies CASSQDQATAEQYF.

V gene TRBV18 combines with J gene TRBJ1-2, with D perhaps TRBD1 (6 bases). This CDR3 has 16 residues. Germline assignment: CDR1 KGHSH and CDR2 LQKENI. The germline V and J ends were trimmed by 2 bases and 4 bases, with 17 bases remaining between them. The CDR3 here is CASSPLNQGIAYGYTF. The CDR3 DNA is TGTGCCAGCTCACCATTGAACCAGGGGATCGCCTATGGCTACACCTTC.

The table lists this clone with a few counts. The chain employs TRBV7-2 and TRBJ2-2; D is possibly TRBD2 (5 bases). Trimming took 1 base from V and 4 from J, leaving 10 bases between them. The germline gives CDR1 SGHTA, CDR2 FQGNSA. The CDR3 covers 15 residues. CDR3 DNA: TGTGCCAGCAGCTTAGAACTAGGCAGCACCGGGGAGCTGTTTTTT. Its translation is CASSLELGSTGELFF.

There are a few counts of this clone. The J gene is TRBJ1-3, the V gene TRBV4-3; D possibly corresponds to TRBD1 (5 bases). CDR3 length equals 15 residues. With 4 bases removed from V and 4 bases from J, the gap between germline ends came to 14 bases. Looked up from germline, CDR1 is LGHNA and CDR2 is YSLEER. In nucleotides, the CDR3 is TGCGCCAGCAGCCCGGCGGCGGGGGACGGAAACACCATATATTTT. It specifies CASSPAAGDGNTIYF.

This clone was seen only a few times. Other DNA sequences in this sample translate to the same CDR3. This chain joins TRBV7-9 and TRBJ2-1; 10 bases fit TRBD2. Germline V CDR1 and CDR2: SEHNR, FQNEAQ (reference sequence). V lost 1 base to trimming and J lost 4 bases; unmatched junction nucleotides: 1. CDR3 length equals 15 residues. DNA for the CDR3: TGTGCCAGCAGCTTAGTAGCGGGAGGTTACAATGAGCAGTTCTTC. This encodes CASSLVAGGYNEQFF.

This clone was found a few times. The chain recombines TRBV30 with TRBJ1-3; D remains unclear. The CDR3 is made up of 11 amino acids. V shed 4 bases and J shed 2 bases, with 3 bases lying between them. Germline V lookup: CDR1 GTSNPN, CDR2 SVGIG (reference sequence). The CDR3 nucleotides read TGTGCCTGGATTCCTGGAAACACCATATATTTT. It translates to CAWIPGNTIYF.

This chain uses TRBV7-2 with TRBJ2-7, with D perhaps assigned TRBD1 or TRBD2 (5 bases each). V was trimmed by 6 bases and J by 4 bases, leaving 19 bases between them. There are 15 residues in the CDR3. Germline V gene sequence: CDR1 SGHTA, CDR2 FQGNSA. In DNA form, the CDR3 reads TGTGCCAGCAGTTCCCATGGGACGGCCAATTACGAGCAGTACTTC. Protein product: CASSSHGTANYEQYF.

The CDR3 DNA is TGCGCCAGCAGCCAAGATCTGGGGCACACTGAAGCTTTCTTT. Amino acid sequence: CASSQDLGHTEAFF. This sequence joins TRBV4-1 and TRBJ1-1; TRBD1 might be the D (5 bases). V gave up 0 bases and J gave up 3 bases, with 8 bases separating them. CDR3 length: 14 amino acids. Germline loops: CDR1 MGHRA, CDR2 YSYEKL.

This clone was counted a few times. Other DNA sequences in this sample translate to the same CDR3. V and J are TRBV28 and TRBJ2-7; D is undetermined. V was cut by 3 bases and J by 0 bases, with 3 bases left in between. Germline loops: CDR1 MDHEN, CDR2 SYDVKM. The CDR3 runs to 12 residues. The DNA for the CDR3 is TGTGCCAGCAGTTTGAGCTCCTACGAGCAGTACTTC. It translates to CASSLSSYEQYF.

The rearrangement links TRBV2 to TRBJ2-3; D might be TRBD2 (5 bases). The CDR3 consists of 15 residues. V lost 6 bases and J 2 bases, leaving 15 bases between the germline ends. Germline V gene data show CDR1 as SNHLY and CDR2 as FYNNEI. The CDR3 protein is CASRNRDRFTDTQYF. CDR3 DNA: TGTGCCAGCAGGAATCGGGATAGATTCACAGATACGCAGTATTTT.

This clone was observed a handful of times. Here the CDR3 reads CAWSPPQDRNTDTQYF. The DNA for the CDR3 is TGTGCCTGGAGTCCACCACAGGACAGGAACACCGATACGCAGTATTTT. The J gene is TRBJ2-3, the V gene TRBV30; 7 bases line up with TRBD1. Germline CDR1 and CDR2: GTSNPN and SVGIG (reference sequence). V lost 2 bases, J lost 6 bases, and 14 bases stayed unmatched. The CDR3 runs to 16 residues.

This clone was seen a few times. The chain joins TRBV28 to TRBJ2-5; unclear D gene. This CDR3 is built from 12 residues. From germline, CDR1 is MDHEN and CDR2 SYDVKM. The germline V and J ends were trimmed by 3 bases and 5 bases, with 7 bases remaining between them. CDR3 bases: TGTGCCAGCAGTTTCTTAGGGGAGACCCAGTACTTC. As protein: CASSFLGETQYF.

This clone appeared a single time. The CDR3 protein is CASSAEGARGETQYF. CDR3 nucleotide sequence: TGTGCCAGCAGCGCGGAGGGGGCTCGAGGGGAGACCCAGTACTTC. The chain has TRBV9 and TRBJ2-5; maybe TRBD1 (7 bases). Trimming took off 3 bases at V and 5 bases at J, with 17 bases between the two ends. Germline CDR1 reads SGDLS; CDR2 reads YYNGEE. CDR3 size: 15 residues.

This clone was seen only a few times. This chain links TRBV27 with TRBJ2-7; TRBD1 might be the D (8 bases). There are 15 residues in the CDR3. Trimming shortened V by 9 bases and J by 0 bases, and 18 bases separated the two germline ends. The germline V gene has CDR1 MNHEY and CDR2 SMNVEV (reference sequence). The chain's CDR3 is CASSAGQVHSYEQYF. The CDR3 DNA sequence: TGTGCCAGTTCAGCGGGACAGGTGCACTCCTACGAGCAGTACTTC.

CDR3 in amino acids: CASSFTGGTSGRSGETQYF. The CDR3 DNA reads TGTGCCAGCAGCTTCACGGGCGGGACTAGCGGGAGGTCGGGAGAGACCCAGTACTTC. The genes are TRBV7-2 and TRBJ2-5, with 15 bases identical to TRBD2. The germline gives CDR1 SGHTA, CDR2 FQGNSA. The CDR3 length is 19 residues. The ends lost 3 bases at V and 4 bases at J; junction bases unmatched: 12. The full variable domain, its missing parts supplied by reference TRBV7-2 and TRBJ2-5, is GAGVSQSPSNKVTEKGKDVELRCDPISGHTALYWYRQSLGQGLEFLIYFQGNSAPDKSGLPSDRFSAERTGGSVSTLTIQRTQQEDSAVYLCASSFTGGTSGRSGETQYFGPGTRLLVL.

The chain joins TRBV2 to TRBJ1-1, with TRBD1 as a possible D gene (5 bases). Germline V gene data show CDR1 as SNHLY and CDR2 as FYNNEI. The CDR3 extends over 14 amino acids. Deletions cut 8 bases from V and 1 base from J, with 14 bases between. The chain's CDR3 is CASGGGRENTEAFF. Written as DNA, the CDR3 is TGTGCCAGCGGCGGGGGACGAGAGAACACTGAAGCTTTCTTT.